These T cell receptor beta chains were read from a single sample in a study of blood T cell repertoires in COVID-19. The table came from immunoSEQ multiplex PCR; TCRdb's copy has only in-frame clones and leaves some out. The repertoire holds about 74,000 clones, with about nine tenths as singletons. Sequenced sample: peripheral blood. The receptors stem from a man aged 50-59 years with COVID-19, enrolled during active disease. Each CDR3 is given without its conserved first and last residue.

v_call: TRBV19; j_call: TRBJ1-1; cdr3_aa: ASTPQGGTEAF
v_call: TRBV7-2; j_call: TRBJ2-7; cdr3_aa: ASSSPAGFGEQY
v_call: TRBV7-2; j_call: TRBJ2-3; cdr3_aa: ASSLRSAFRIGTDTQY
v_call: TRBV3-1/TRBV3-2; j_call: TRBJ1-1; cdr3_aa: ASSPADRMNTEAF
v_call: TRBV27; j_call: TRBJ2-1; cdr3_aa: ASSQTSGFYNEQF
v_call: TRBV4-3; j_call: TRBJ2-7; cdr3_aa: ASSPTLYTANEQY
v_call: TRBV12-3/TRBV12-4; j_call: TRBJ1-2; cdr3_aa: ASSNTANYGYT
v_call: TRBV9; j_call: TRBJ1-1; cdr3_aa: ASSVAGNTEAF
v_call: TRBV5-1; j_call: TRBJ1-1; cdr3_aa: ASRHRDAEAF
v_call: TRBV11-2; j_call: TRBJ2-3; cdr3_aa: ASSMTSGKGDTQY
v_call: TRBV18; j_call: TRBJ1-5; cdr3_aa: ASSPSGDRGGQPQH
v_call: TRBV6-5; j_call: TRBJ2-3; cdr3_aa: ASSSRTSGGTDTQY
v_call: TRBV28; j_call: TRBJ1-1; cdr3_aa: ASTTPMGQGNTEAF
v_call: TRBV15; j_call: TRBJ1-4; cdr3_aa: ATSRPTTGTNEKLF
v_call: TRBV2; j_call: TRBJ1-3; cdr3_aa: ASSVQGLNTIY
v_call: TRBV6-5; j_call: TRBJ2-3; cdr3_aa: ASSYLGQPSTDTQY
v_call: TRBV6-1; j_call: TRBJ1-5; cdr3_aa: ASSEGPGGGQPQH